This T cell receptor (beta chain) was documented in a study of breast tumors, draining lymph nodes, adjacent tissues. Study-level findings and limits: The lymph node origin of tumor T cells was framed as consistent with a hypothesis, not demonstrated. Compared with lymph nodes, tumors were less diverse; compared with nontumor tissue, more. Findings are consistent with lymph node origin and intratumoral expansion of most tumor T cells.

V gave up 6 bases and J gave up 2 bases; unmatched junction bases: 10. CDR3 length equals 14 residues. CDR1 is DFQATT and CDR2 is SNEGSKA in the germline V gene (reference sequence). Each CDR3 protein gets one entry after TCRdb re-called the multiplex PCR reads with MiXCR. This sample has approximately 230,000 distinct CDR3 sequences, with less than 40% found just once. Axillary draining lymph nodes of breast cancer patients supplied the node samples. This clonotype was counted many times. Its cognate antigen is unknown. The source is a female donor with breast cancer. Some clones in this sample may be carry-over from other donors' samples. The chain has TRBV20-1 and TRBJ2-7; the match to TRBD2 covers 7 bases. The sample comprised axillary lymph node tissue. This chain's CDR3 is CSALLPSGPYEQYF. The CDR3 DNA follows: TGCAGTGCCCTACTGCCTAGCGGTCCCTACGAGCAGTACTTC.